Given below is one T cell receptor (beta chain) in context. Its cognate antigen is unknown. The data were obtained in a study of T cells expressing NK-cell markers. For the study at large: Seven sequenced donors out of eight were HCMV-seropositive, one seronegative.

Study conclusions and caveats: Topping the CD3+CD56-NKG2C+ fraction as well were these clonotypes, in a handful of donors.

Germline CDR1 reads SNHLY; CDR2 reads FYNNEI. The CDR3 extends over 13 amino acids. Reanalyzing the 5' RACE reads, TCRdb keeps one entry per CDR3 protein, without DNA. Recorded for this sample: about 8,000 distinct CDR3 sequences. The V call is TRBV2, the J call TRBJ2-5; absent DNA, TCRdb's TRBD2 call cannot be checked. The sample comprised blood T cells: a sorted CD56 or NKG2C T cell subset, CD4+ or CD8+ T cells, or bulk PBMC T cells (not recorded which). This clonotype was obtained from a man younger than 35 in good health. CDR3: CASSEVGLETQYF.